This TCR beta chain was sequenced for a study of T cells in Graves' hyperthyroidism and ophthalmopathy. Study results and caveats: Ophthalmopathy stood apart from stable hyperthyroidism in a 13 V-J model. Ophthalmopathy was predicted by the model a median of roughly 6.6 months ahead of onset.

The CDR3 totals 15 residues. CDR1 MNHNS and CDR2 SASEGT come from the germline V gene. V was shortened by 3 bases and J by 3 bases, with 15 bases between the two germline ends. RNA transcripts were the template for amplifying TCR beta CDR3 regions. A set of HTBI primers served as the primers for a first-round RT-PCR of the TCR CDR3. TCRdb re-analysed the multiplex PCR reads in MiXCR, keeping a single row per CDR3 protein. This sample yields around 600,000 distinct CDR3 sequences, of which more than 15% are seen a single time; 6.5% to 8% belongs to the top ten. In its sample, this clonotype was seen many times. Its antigen is unknown. The PBMCs had their origin in roughly 10 ml of fresh peripheral blood.

V usage is TRBV6-1 and J usage is TRBJ2-7; TRBD2 might be the D (5 bases). The sequence was obtained from a woman aged 25 to 39 with Graves' hyperthyroidism. Material: blood. The CDR3 here is CASSDVQTIDYEQYF. CDR3 coding DNA: TGTGCCAGCAGTGATGTGCAGACTATTGACTACGAGCAGTACTTC.